This TCR beta chain comes out of a study of early T cells in non-severe SARS-CoV-2 infection. Findings and limits, study-wide: Using VDJdb, the matching emphasized anti-spike CD8 responses while missing private and CD4 specificities.

This clonotype appeared a few times. What it binds is unknown. With 5 bases clipped from V and 2 bases from J, the junction kept 14 bases outside the gene matches. The CDR3 covers 19 residues. The V gene's germline CDR1 is SEHNR and CDR2 FQNEAQ (reference sequence). Unique molecular identifiers were attached to individual cDNA molecules. TCRdb called the 5' RACE reads again in MiXCR, with one record for every CDR3 protein. In the table there are about 27,000 distinct CDR3 sequences, more than 4.5% of which are singletons. Material for sequencing was whole blood. The clonotype originates from an adult who was a healthcare worker with PCR-confirmed SARS-CoV-2 infection or an uninfected control (not recorded which). The chain has TRBV7-9 and TRBJ2-2, with 10 bases matching TRBD1. CDR3 residues: CASSPHRQGARSNTGELFF. Here the CDR3 DNA reads TGTGCCAGCAGCCCACATAGACAGGGGGCGCGGTCCAACACCGGGGAGCTGTTTTTT.